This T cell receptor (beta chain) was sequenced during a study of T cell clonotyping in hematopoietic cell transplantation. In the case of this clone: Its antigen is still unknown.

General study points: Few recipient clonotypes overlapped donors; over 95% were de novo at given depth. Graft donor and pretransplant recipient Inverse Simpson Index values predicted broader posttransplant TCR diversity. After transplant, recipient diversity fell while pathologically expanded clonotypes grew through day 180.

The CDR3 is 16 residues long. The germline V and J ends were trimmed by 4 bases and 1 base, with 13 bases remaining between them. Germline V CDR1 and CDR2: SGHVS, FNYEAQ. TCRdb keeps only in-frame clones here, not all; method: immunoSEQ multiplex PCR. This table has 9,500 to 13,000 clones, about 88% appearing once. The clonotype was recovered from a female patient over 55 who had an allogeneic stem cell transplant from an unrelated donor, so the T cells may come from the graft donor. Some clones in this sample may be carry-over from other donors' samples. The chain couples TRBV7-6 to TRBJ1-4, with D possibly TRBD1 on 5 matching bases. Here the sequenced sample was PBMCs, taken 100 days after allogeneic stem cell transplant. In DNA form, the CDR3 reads TGTGCCAGCAGCTCCGGGACCGTACAAACTAATGAAAAACTGTTTTTT. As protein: CASSSGTVQTNEKLFF.